Listed below are T cell receptor beta chains from one sample, sequenced in a study of response to subunit inactivated influenza vaccine. Each CDR3 protein is one row after TCRdb ran MiXCR on the RT-PCR reads. In the table there are hundreds of thousands of distinct CDR3 sequences, 6% to 9% of which are singletons. The material was PBMCs from blood, obtained roughly 24 months after vaccination. The receptors come from a man between 50 and 75 years old who received an inactivated influenza vaccine. Both conserved end residues are part of each CDR3. The D gene is left open where the match is weak. Not every row has a clone size; where given, it reads once, few, many or a size class.

D,size,J,V,CDR3,DNA
NA,few,TRBJ1-2,TRBV20-1,CSAPGRGSSSHGYTF,TGCAGTGCTCCCGGACGGGGGAGCTCTTCGCATGGCTACACCTTC
NA,few,TRBJ2-1,TRBV20-1,CSASGLGRRFYNEQFF,TGCAGTGCTAGTGGGCTGGGTCGGAGGTTTTACAATGAGCAGTTCTTC
NA,few,TRBJ2-1,TRBV11-1,CASSATLGTSTGSYNEQFF,TGTGCCAGCAGCGCAACCCTAGGGACTTCTACTGGCTCCTACAATGAGCAGTTCTTC
NA,NA,TRBJ1-1,TRBV6-1,CASSPGWPTEAFF,TGTGCCAGCAGCCCCGGTTGGCCCACTGAAGCTTTCTTT
NA,NA,TRBJ2-1,TRBV6-1,CASSPMERYNEQFF,TGTGCCAGCAGTCCCATGGAGAGGTACAATGAGCAGTTCTTC
TRBD2,NA,TRBJ2-7,TRBV12-3/TRBV12-4,CASSSPLAGGEQYF,TGTGCCAGCAGTTCTCCCCTAGCGGGGGGAGAGCAGTACTTC
TRBD1,NA,TRBJ2-7,TRBV9,CASSVGTGTTYEQYF,TGTGCCAGCAGCGTTGGGACAGGGACAACCTACGAGCAGTACTTC
NA,many,TRBJ2-7,TRBV5-6,CASRATGTYEQYF,TGTGCCAGCAGGGCTACAGGGACCTACGAGCAGTACTTC
TRBD2,NA,TRBJ2-3,TRBV7-2,CASSLASGIADTQYF,TGTGCCAGCAGCTTAGCTAGCGGGATCGCAGATACGCAGTATTTT
NA,few,TRBJ2-7,TRBV27,CASSWTVSHEQYF,TGTGCCAGCAGTTGGACAGTGTCGCACGAGCAGTACTTC
TRBD2,few,TRBJ2-5,TRBV7-2,CASRNLAGGMETQYF,TGTGCCAGCAGGAATCTAGCGGGAGGGATGGAGACCCAGTACTTC
TRBD1,few,TRBJ1-5,TRBV20-1,CSALDRGWSNQPQHF,TGCAGTGCCTTGGACAGGGGTTGGAGCAATCAGCCCCAGCATTTT
TRBD2,few,TRBJ2-7,TRBV7-2,CASSLSGRAGYEQYF,TGTGCCAGCAGCTTAAGCGGGAGGGCCGGTTACGAGCAGTACTTC
NA,NA,TRBJ1-2,TRBV20-1,CSVTNYGYTF,TGCAGTGTGACTAACTATGGCTACACCTTC
NA,NA,TRBJ2-5,TRBV5-6,CASMLRGTQETQYF,TGTGCCAGCATGCTTCGCGGGACCCAAGAGACCCAGTACTTC
NA,NA,TRBJ1-1,TRBV18,CASSPRHEYTEAFF,TGTGCCAGCTCACCACGGCATGAATACACTGAAGCTTTCTTT
NA,many,TRBJ2-7,TRBV5-1,CASSLAGPPYEQYF,TGCGCCAGCAGCTTGGCGGGGCCACCCTACGAGCAGTACTTC
TRBD1,NA,TRBJ2-7,TRBV2,CASSADRALSYEQYF,TGTGCCAGCAGCGCCGACAGGGCACTTTCCTACGAGCAGTACTTC
NA,few,TRBJ2-5,TRBV29-1,CSVEPAGFLETQYF,TGCAGCGTTGAACCCGCGGGGTTTTTGGAGACCCAGTACTTC
TRBD1,many,TRBJ2-3,TRBV7-2,CASSLVSRGKDTQYF,TGTGCCAGCAGCTTAGTTTCCAGGGGGAAGGATACGCAGTATTTT
TRBD2,NA,TRBJ2-7,TRBV7-9,CASTAASSGRYEQYF,TGTGCCAGCACCGCGGCCAGTAGCGGGAGATACGAGCAGTACTTC
NA,NA,TRBJ1-1,TRBV6-2/TRBV6-3,CASRKTGANTEAFF,TGTGCCAGCAGGAAAACCGGGGCGAACACTGAAGCTTTCTTT
NA,many,TRBJ2-5,TRBV29-1,CSVSRQEETQYF,TGCAGCGTTAGTCGACAGGAAGAGACCCAGTACTTC
TRBD1,few,TRBJ1-2,TRBV5-1,CASTKTGTDYGYTF,TGCGCCAGCACCAAAACCGGGACAGACTATGGCTACACCTTC
TRBD1,NA,TRBJ1-5,TRBV5-1,CASSPGQGAGNQPQHF,TGCGCCAGCAGCCCGGGACAGGGGGCAGGCAATCAGCCCCAGCATTTT
NA,NA,TRBJ1-2,TRBV3-1,CASSTRAAFITNYGYTF,TGTGCCAGCAGCACTCGTGCGGCCTTCATTACTAACTATGGCTACACCTTC
NA,many,TRBJ2-3,TRBV6-5,CASSTDWASTDTQYF,TGTGCCAGCAGTACCGATTGGGCTAGCACAGATACGCAGTATTTT